This T cell receptor beta chain emerged from a study of blood T cell repertoires in COVID-19 (TCRdb year 2020). General notes on the study: Collaborator samples came from the United States, Italy and Spain and covered acute and convalescent phases of COVID-19. Subjects who had been exposed to COVID-19, were actively infected with it, or had recovered from it provided the deeply sampled blood TCRbeta repertoires that made up the dataset. The samples were drawn from the first 160 participants of the ongoing ImmuneRACE study and from some 1,300 subjects provided by 6 global collaborators. The material from the prospective study consisted of cDNA or gDNA derived from T cells, B-cell-depleted T cells, or PBMCs. A freely available public database, intended as a resource for researchers studying the immune response to SARS-CoV-2, is where the repertoires were released. A de-identified subject ID, COVID-19 status, age in years and sex were almost always included in the sample metadata. Where available, HLA class I and class II types were taken from metadata supplied by the sample provider and were not determined by assay-based typing. Results the study describes overall, beyond this receptor: Clinical and demographic metadata were provided uncurated, with the amount varying by source and participant.

One collaborating source in Seattle enrolled patients while the patients were actively infected and followed the patients over time throughout the course of disease. Each collaborating institution followed its own protocols to collect whole blood in K2EDTA tubes. Collaborator samples were shipped for TCRbeta analysis as frozen whole blood, isolated PBMCs, or DNA extracted from either sample type. A remark on this clone: Its antigen target is currently unknown. No much larger clone exists at a distance of one base, and base qualities are not known.

TCRbeta CDR3 regions were amplified from genomic DNA by means of the immunoSEQ Assay, a bias-controlled multiplex PCR. The paper's data handling went like this. Within the assay, amplification of reference gene primers was used to estimate how many nucleated cells each sample contained. Sequence reads were collapsed and filtered to measure the absolute abundance of every unique TCRbeta CDR3 rearrangement. For each sample, productive Simpson clonality was calculated as the square root of Simpson's diversity index over productive rearrangements. Here the immuneACCESS table is served through TCRdb, limited to in-frame sequences with V and J called. Missing clones are a known gap in these copies; in checked studies unresolved V genes cover under half, and the rest lacks a known reason. That table supplies the V and J calls and clone size; D and trimming were determined from the DNA. The sample includes some 120,000 clones, with around 83% observed a single time. Jointly, the top ten make up less than 3.5% of the sample.

This receptor was taken from a woman over 75 with COVID-19, enrolled during active disease. Material for sequencing was peripheral blood.

The sequenced DNA is TGTGCCAGCAGCTTAGCGGGGGGGTCTTTAGAGACCCAGTACTTC. Its product reads: CASSLAGGSLETQYF. Recombination joined TRBV7-8 with TRBJ2-5, and 7 junction bases match TRBD2. Per the germline V gene, SGHVS is the CDR1 and FQNEAQ is the CDR2. From V the trimming removes 0 bases and from J it removes 4 bases, while the gene matches leave 5 bases of the junction unaccounted for. CDR3 length: 15 amino acids, cysteine to phenylalanine. CDR3 DNA is the only sequence kept; it has 45 bases, read in frame from the first base.